This is a list of T cell receptor beta chains from one sample in a study of shared clonotypes between healthy human individuals. This table comes from immunoSEQ multiplex PCR, and its TCRdb copy is limited to in-frame clones, with some not included. The sample shows over 2 million clones, around 90% of them seen only once. The sequencing input was naive CD4+ T cells from PBMCs. The receptors derive from a man younger than 35 in good health. Some clones in this sample may be carry-over from other donors' samples. Both conserved end residues are trimmed from each CDR3. The D gene is left open where the match is weak. Expanded clones get a size class; other rows say once, few or many, or leave the size out.

v_call clone_size d_call cdr3_aa
TRBV5-1 . TRBD1 ASSLEGTGVSEQY
TRBV29-1 few . SVLNREGLNTEAF
TRBV5-1 . . ATCRGPAGLGETQY
TRBV28 . . ASSLLYGGLNTEAF
TRBV5-1 . TRBD1 ASSDGTGRQPQH
TRBV7-3 once TRBD2 ASSFAGTSSYEQY
TRBV14 few . ASSQTRGMNTEAF
TRBV5-1 . . AGTDGAANTGELF
TRBV6-1 . . ASNGAARGTEAF
TRBV18 . . ASSPMGGRGYT
TRBV12-5 . TRBD2 ASGLVRWSSGSGKETQY
TRBV5-6 . . ASSLDSYYGYT
TRBV15 . . ATSRDRRHEQY
TRBV28 . . ASSLRSYGYT
TRBV11-3 few . ASSPKAASQDIQY
TRBV10-3 once . AIRRTAEREAF
TRBV10-3 . TRBD2 AIRDVAGGSSEQY
TRBV30 few . ACAVNTEAF
TRBV27 . . ASRRGPSGNTIY
TRBV21-1 . . ASSRMDHLNYNEQF